The entry that follows covers one T cell receptor beta chain sequence. These data belong to a study of shared T cell receptors in the human thymus. The assay was immunoSEQ multiplex PCR, and TCRdb's table has in-frame clones only and misses some. The data show more than 300,000 clones, with 95% seen just once and approximately 0.02% held by the top ten. The V and J ends lost 4 bases and 6 bases, in that order; junction bases with no gene match: 8. The CDR3 has 13 residues. Germline V gene data show CDR1 as GTSNPN and CDR2 as SVGIG (reference sequence). Sequenced: thymocytes. V is TRBV30 and J is TRBJ1-2; 7 bases are a match to TRBD1. This TCR was recovered from a human donor. DNA of the CDR3: TGTGCCTGGATAGACAGGGAGGTCAATGGCTACACCTTC. Its translation: CAWIDREVNGYTF.